The 5 T cell receptor beta chains below were found in one sample sequenced in a study of OX40 agonist ivuxolimab in advanced cancers. Assay: immunoSEQ multiplex PCR; the TCRdb copy retains only in-frame clones and omits some. The sample holds tens of thousands of clones; 86% are singletons and the top ten take about 2.4%. This specimen was CD4+ or CD8+ T cells sorted from blood, taken in a trial of the OX40 agonist ivuxolimab. The receptors were sampled from an adult with an advanced solid tumor such as melanoma, head and neck, liver or kidney cancer.

V gene TRBV5-1 combines with J gene TRBJ2-5; 12 bases agree with TRBD1. V lost 0 bases and J lost 4; bases outside the gene matches: 4. CDR3 size: 16 residues. The germline gives CDR1 SGHRS, CDR2 YFSETQ. The CDR3 coding sequence is TGCGCCAGCAGCTTGGCCGGGACAGGGGGCAGAGAGACCCAGTACTTC. It yields the protein CASSLAGTGGRETQYF.

The chain joins TRBV6-7 to TRBJ1-1; no firm D call. TRBV6-7 is given ORF status, its function remaining uncertain. V was shortened by 7 bases and J by 1 base, with 22 bases between the two germline ends. This CDR3 has 17 residues. CDR3 nucleotide sequence: TGTGCCAGCACCTTTGAGGCCAGGCGGGTGGGGAACACTGAAGCTTTCTTT. It translates to CASTFEARRVGNTEAFF.

V gene TRBV7-6 combines with J gene TRBJ1-1, with 7 bases matching TRBD1. From germline, CDR1 is SGHVS and CDR2 FNYEAQ. This CDR3 region has 16 residues. With 5 bases clipped from V and 1 base from J, the junction kept 10 bases outside the gene matches. CDR3 amino acids: CASSIRQGLENTEAFF. In DNA form, the CDR3 reads TGTGCCAGCAGCATCCGACAGGGTTTGGAGAACACTGAAGCTTTCTTT.

The chain is built from TRBV6-1 and TRBJ1-1, with D unresolved. Germline V gene data show CDR1 as MNHNS and CDR2 as SASEGT. This CDR3 contains 14 residues. Between the trimmed V and J ends, which lost 6 bases and 1 base, there was a span of 12 bases. The CDR3 protein is CASSGEVGNTEAFF. In DNA, the CDR3 is TGTGCCAGCAGCGGTGAGGTGGGGAACACTGAAGCTTTCTTT.

The V gene is TRBV5-1, the J gene TRBJ2-3; TRBD2 is a possible D gene (6 bases). V dropped 0 bases and J dropped 3 bases, with 14 bases sitting between them. Germline values: CDR1 SGHRS, CDR2 YFSETQ. The CDR3 is 16 amino acids. The CDR3 bases are TGCGCCAGCAGCTTGGGACACGGGGGAAGGACAGATACGCAGTATTTT. Protein: CASSLGHGGRTDTQYF.